Following are 32 T cell receptor beta chains from one sample sequenced in a study of blood T cells in healthy people across ages. Sample-barcoded 5' priming and a J-beta primer mix drove a second PCR of roughly 7 to 11 cycles. TCRdb recomputed calls from the 5' RACE reads with MiXCR, one row per CDR3 protein. The table has around 1,500,000 distinct CDR3 sequences, 40% to 50% seen once. The sequencing sample was made of blood. The receptors were sampled from a woman aged 18 to 35 in good health.

This clonotype has just a few counts. V and J are TRBV10-3 and TRBJ1-2; unclear D gene. CDR3 length: 14 amino acids. V lost 3 bases, J lost 2 bases, and 10 bases lay in between. CDR1 is ENHRY, CDR2 SYGVKD, per germline. CDR3 loop: CAISDLSQNYGYTF. Here the CDR3 DNA reads TGTGCCATCAGTGATCTTTCCCAAAACTATGGCTACACCTTC.

This chain links TRBV24-1 with TRBJ2-1; no firm D call. Trimming took 0 bases from V and 8 from J, leaving 7 bases between them. Germline-derived CDR1 and CDR2 are KGHDR and SFDVKD. This CDR3 is built from 13 residues. CDR3 protein: CATSDLSRDEQFF. The CDR3 bases are TGTGCCACCAGTGATTTGAGTAGGGATGAGCAGTTCTTC.

The V gene is TRBV29-1, the J gene TRBJ1-1; 12 nucleotides agree with TRBD1. V gave up 5 bases and J gave up 7 bases; unmatched junction bases: 11. CDR3 length: 15 residues. Germline-derived CDR1 and CDR2 are SQVTM and ANQGSEA. CDR3 residues: CSVQPGQGATNEAFF. The CDR3 DNA is TGCAGCGTTCAACCGGGACAGGGGGCAACCAATGAAGCTTTCTTT.

The V call is TRBV5-6, the J call TRBJ1-2; tentatively, D is TRBD1 (6 bases). The CDR3 sequence is 15 residues long. The germline V and J ends were trimmed by 0 bases and 4 bases, with 13 bases remaining between them. The V gene's germline CDR1 is SGHDT and CDR2 YYEEEE. CDR3 in amino acids: CASSLGTAGVYGYTF. The DNA of the CDR3 is TGTGCCAGCAGCTTGGGGACAGCCGGGGTCTATGGCTACACCTTC.

This chain connects TRBV20-1 to TRBJ2-1; D gene unclear. Between the trimmed V and J ends, which lost 0 bases and 3 bases, there was a span of 12 bases. The germline V gene encodes CDR1 DFQATT and CDR2 SNEGSKA (reference sequence). The CDR3 is 15 residues long. CDR3 loop: CSARDLMEFYNEQFF. CDR3 nucleotides: TGCAGTGCTAGAGATCTGATGGAATTCTACAATGAGCAGTTCTTC.

The chain couples TRBV5-1 to TRBJ2-7; D call uncertain. The CDR3 extends over 14 amino acids. The V gene lost 2 bases and the J gene lost 6 bases, with 15 bases spanning the gap. The germline CDR1 and CDR2 sequences are SGHRS and YFSETQ. The DNA of the CDR3 is TGCGCCAGCAGCTTAGGACCAGGAACGGGCGAGCAGTACTTC. This gives the protein CASSLGPGTGEQYF.

This clonotype came up a few times. The J gene is TRBJ2-1, the V gene TRBV20-1; D could derive from TRBD1 or TRBD2 (7 bases each). The CDR3 extends over 18 amino acids. The germline V and J ends were trimmed by 2 bases and 10 bases, with 30 bases remaining between them. The germline V gene encodes CDR1 DFQATT and CDR2 SNEGSKA (reference sequence). CDR3 sequence: CSARQWGGGTTKTYEQFF. CDR3 bases: TGCAGTGCTAGACAATGGGGAGGGGGCACCACCAAAACCTACGAGCAGTTCTTC.

The V and J genes are TRBV9 and TRBJ1-1; unclear D gene. The CDR3 spans 14 residues. Germline V CDR1 and CDR2: SGDLS, YYNGEE. The V gene lost 0 bases and the J gene lost 4 bases, with 10 bases spanning the gap. This CDR3 is CASSVGFGFTEAFF. The CDR3 DNA reads TGTGCCAGCAGCGTAGGATTCGGGTTCACTGAAGCTTTCTTT.

This clonotype turned up a few times. This sequence joins TRBV7-8 and TRBJ2-7, with TRBD2 as a possible D gene (5 bases). The CDR3 has 17 amino acids. CDR1 SGHVS and CDR2 FQNEAQ come from the germline V gene. V was cut by 0 bases and J by 2 bases, with 17 bases left in between. The CDR3 sequence: CASSLAWLGMGAYEQYF. The CDR3 DNA follows: TGTGCCAGCAGCTTAGCCTGGCTTGGGATGGGAGCCTACGAGCAGTACTTC.

This sequence joins TRBV30 and TRBJ1-2; a possible D gene is TRBD1 (6 bases). This CDR3 has 14 residues. Germline values: CDR1 GTSNPN, CDR2 SVGIG (reference sequence). Trimming shortened V by 5 bases and J by 4 bases, and 17 bases separated the two germline ends. CDR3 bases: TGTGCCTGGGCCACAGGGATTGGAACCTATGGCTACACCTTC. It specifies CAWATGIGTYGYTF.

Of note for this clonotype: A much larger clone lies one base from this, so it may be a read error. This chain connects TRBV29-1 to TRBJ2-5, with 12 bases identical to TRBD2. This CDR3 contains 17 residues. Germline CDR1 and CDR2: SQVTM and ANQGSEA. V lost 5 bases, J lost 11 bases, and 21 bases stayed unmatched. The chain's CDR3 is CSVPTSGSRSAYNEQYF. CDR3 in DNA: TGCAGCGTTCCGACTAGCGGGAGTAGATCGGCCTACAATGAGCAGTACTTC.

The V and J genes are TRBV2 and TRBJ2-1, with D perhaps matching TRBD2 (6 bases). The germline V gene has CDR1 SNHLY and CDR2 FYNNEI. Deletions cut 6 bases from V and 13 bases from J, with 19 bases between. This CDR3 spans 13 amino acids. The CDR3 loop reads CASRRDSQSSQFF. In DNA, the CDR3 is TGTGCCAGCAGACGGGACTCGCAATCCTCACAGTTCTTC.

The chain has TRBV6-6 and TRBJ1-2, with D hard to call. CDR3 length: 15 amino acids. Trimming took 2 bases from V and 1 from J, leaving 11 bases between them. Germline lookup yields CDR1 MNHNY and CDR2 SVGAGI (reference sequence). CDR3 coding DNA: TGTGCCAGCAGTTACGGGGTCTATGGTAACTATGGCTACACCTTC. Translation: CASSYGVYGNYGYTF.

The V and J genes are TRBV28 and TRBJ2-7, with TRBD2 identical over 9 bases. Germline lookup yields CDR1 MDHEN and CDR2 SYDVKM. With V trimmed by 5 bases and J by 4 bases, 9 bases remained unmatched. This CDR3 spans 15 amino acids. The CDR3 here is CASSPRGTSRYEQYF. The CDR3 nucleotides read TGTGCCAGCAGTCCCCGGGGGACTAGCAGGTACGAGCAGTACTTC.

This sequence joins TRBV25-1 and TRBJ1-4; D is perhaps TRBD1 (5 bases). This CDR3 is 15 amino acids long. Trimming left V 5 bases short and J 5 bases short, with 15 bases between. From germline, CDR1 is MGHDK and CDR2 SYGVNS. The CDR3 reads CASSPPQGINEKLFF. The CDR3, as DNA: TGTGCCAGCAGTCCTCCTCAGGGAATCAATGAAAAACTGTTTTTT.

CDR3 sequence (DNA): TGTGCCACTCTGGGGGTCGGTGAGCAGTTCTTC. Translating it yields CATLGVGEQFF. J is TRBJ2-1 and V is TRBV28; D possibly uses TRBD1 or TRBD2 (5 bases each). This CDR3 contains 11 residues. The V end lost 10 bases, the J end lost 9 bases, and 13 bases lay between the germline ends. The germline V gene has CDR1 MDHEN and CDR2 SYDVKM.

A few counts support this clonotype. The CDR3 DNA sequence: TGTGCCAGCAGTGCGGGGACTAGCGGGGTCGGTGAGCAGTTCTTC. Residues: CASSAGTSGVGEQFF. V and J are TRBV2 and TRBJ2-1; 13 positions match TRBD2. Germline trimming cut 4 bases from V and 9 bases from J; bases unmatched to any gene: 6. This CDR3 is built from 15 residues. The V gene's germline CDR1 is SNHLY and CDR2 FYNNEI.

Regarding this clonotype: At one end, the junction sequence differs from germline, possibly due to a read error. This sequence joins TRBV7-7 and TRBJ1-1; D gene uncertain. This CDR3 has 13 amino acids. CDR1 and CDR2 from the germline V gene are SSHAT and FNYEAQ (reference sequence). The CDR3 region is CASSLTRETEAFF. CDR3 sequence (DNA): TGTGCTAGCAGCTTAACCCGGGAGACTGAAGCTTTCTTT.

The chain links TRBV28 to TRBJ1-2, with 9 bases aligning to TRBD1. The CDR3 covers 18 residues. Germline values: CDR1 MDHEN, CDR2 SYDVKM. The trim removed 5 bases at V and 4 bases at J, leaving 17 bases unmatched. The CDR3 loop reads CASSPLTGDRDTIYGYTF. The DNA for the CDR3 is TGTGCCAGCAGTCCCCTAACGGGGGACAGGGACACAATCTATGGCTACACCTTC.

About this clonotype itself: The junction does not match germline at one end; this may be a read error. This chain uses TRBV18 with TRBJ2-1; D possibly corresponds to TRBD2 (5 bases). The CDR3 has 16 amino acids. Germline loops: CDR1 KGHSH, CDR2 LQKENI. Here the CDR3 reads CASSPPQGSSHNEQFF. The DNA for the CDR3 is TGTGCCAGCTCACCACCGCAAGGGAGCTCCCACAATGAGCAGTTCTTC.

This chain links TRBV14 with TRBJ2-5; 8 bases align to TRBD2. From germline, CDR1 is SGHDN and CDR2 FVKESK. The CDR3 has 14 residues. After removal of 4 bases from V and 5 bases from J, the junction contained 6 bases not matched to a gene. CDR3 DNA: TGTGCCAGCAGCCGCGGGGGGCTAAGCGAGACCCAGTACTTC. Its protein is CASSRGGLSETQYF.

This sequence joins TRBV28 and TRBJ1-1, with no clear D. The ends were cut back, 5 bases at V and 9 bases at J, with 19 bases in the middle. CDR3 size: 14 residues. Germline V gene lookup returns CDR1 MDHEN and CDR2 SYDVKM. CDR3 sequence: CASSNLHVSGKAFF. CDR3 DNA sequence: TGTGCCAGCAGTAACCTTCATGTTTCGGGGAAAGCTTTCTTT.

There are a few counts of this clonotype. The rearrangement links TRBV7-9 to TRBJ2-5, with TRBD2 matching over 12 bases. The CDR3 sequence is 15 residues long. The germline V gene has CDR1 SEHNR and CDR2 FQNEAQ (reference sequence). Trimming cost V 3 bases and J 3 bases; bases outside gene matches: 2. CDR3 region: CASSLRLAGEETQYF. As DNA, the CDR3 is TGTGCCAGCAGCTTGCGACTAGCGGGAGAAGAGACCCAGTACTTC.

This chain links TRBV27 with TRBJ2-7, with 9 bases matching TRBD2. Germline V CDR1 and CDR2: MNHEY, SMNVEV (reference sequence). With V trimmed by 3 bases and J by 4 bases, 7 bases remained unmatched. The CDR3 sequence is 15 residues long. The CDR3 spells CASSFSASGAYEQYF. The CDR3, as DNA: TGTGCCAGCAGTTTTTCGGCTAGCGGGGCTTACGAGCAGTACTTC.

This rearrangement joins TRBV11-3 to TRBJ2-3; TRBD2 aligns across 14 bases. In germline, CDR1 is SGHNT, CDR2 YENEEA. The CDR3 runs 16 residues. J gave up 5 bases and V 5 bases, and 6 bases lay outside the gene matches. CDR3 bases: TGTGCCAGCAGCCCCCGGACTAGCGGGGGGAGAGATACGCAGTATTTT. This gives the protein CASSPRTSGGRDTQYF.

This chain connects TRBV11-2 to TRBJ2-7, with D perhaps matching TRBD2 (7 bases). With the DNA end fitting TRBJ2-5 better, the J assignment may be wrong. Looked up from germline, CDR1 is SGHAT and CDR2 is FQNNGV. CDR3 length: 15 amino acids. The chain's CDR3 is CASSSAWRGQKTQYF. The CDR3, as DNA: TGTGCCAGCAGCTCAGCCTGGCGGGGGCAAAAGACCCAGTACTTC.

This clonotype was picked up one time. The V gene is TRBV4-1, the J gene TRBJ2-7; 8 bases line up with TRBD1. The CDR3 runs to 14 residues. CDR1 is MGHRA and CDR2 is YSYEKL in the germline V gene. Trimming took 3 bases from V and 6 from J; bases not matched to a gene: 7. The CDR3 sequence: CASSQPGGTGEQYF. In nucleotides, the CDR3 is TGCGCCAGCAGCCAGCCAGGGGGCACAGGCGAGCAGTACTTC.

The chain uses TRBV20-1 and TRBJ2-1, with 14 bases aligning to TRBD2. The better agreement between TRBJ2-7 and the DNA end casts doubt on the J call. The CDR3 loop spans 17 amino acids. Germline V gene data show CDR1 as DFQATT and CDR2 as SNEGSKA (reference sequence). The CDR3 bases are TGCAGTGCGCGAGGACTAGCGGGAGGTAGATCCTACAATGAGCAGTACTTC. As protein: CSARGLAGGRSYNEQYF.

This clonotype was observed once. The chain is built from TRBV10-3 and TRBJ2-3; D may match TRBD1 or TRBD2 (6 bases each). Germline V gene sequence: CDR1 ENHRY, CDR2 SYGVKD. CDR3 size: 12 residues. V was cut by 11 bases and J by 1 base, with 10 bases left in between. The CDR3 loop reads CAVGGRTDTQYF. The DNA for the CDR3 is TGTGCCGTTGGGGGGCGCACAGATACGCAGTATTTT.

This chain links TRBV15 with TRBJ2-1, with TRBD2 matching over 12 bases. J gave up 9 bases and V 2 bases, and 11 bases lay outside the gene matches. The CDR3 length is 17 residues. Germline lookup yields CDR1 LNHNV and CDR2 YYDKDF (reference sequence). CDR3 coding DNA: TGTGCCACCAGCAGACTGGGACTAGCGGGTCCGGCGGGTGAGCAGTTCTTC. As protein: CATSRLGLAGPAGEQFF.

This clonotype was seen only a few times. The rearrangement links TRBV5-1 to TRBJ2-3, with TRBD2 matching over 13 bases. The CDR3 totals 20 residues. V gave up 5 bases and J gave up 0 bases; unmatched junction bases: 15. Germline assignment: CDR1 SGHRS and CDR2 YFSETQ. CDR3: CASSRQDKLAGGTSTDTQYF. In nucleotides, the CDR3 is TGCGCCAGCAGTCGGCAAGACAAACTAGCGGGGGGGACTAGCACAGATACGCAGTATTTT.

Worth noting for this clonotype: This may arise from a read error, as a much more abundant clone is one base away. The J gene is TRBJ2-7, the V gene TRBV5-1; possible D gene TRBD2, 5 bases. Trimming pared 0 bases from V and 7 bases from J, leaving 20 bases between. The CDR3 runs 16 residues. Per the germline V gene, CDR1 is SGHRS and CDR2 is YFSETQ. The CDR3 here is CASSLDPLVGSNEQYF. The CDR3 nucleotides are TGCGCCAGCAGCTTGGACCCGCTGGTAGGGAGCAATGAGCAGTACTTC.